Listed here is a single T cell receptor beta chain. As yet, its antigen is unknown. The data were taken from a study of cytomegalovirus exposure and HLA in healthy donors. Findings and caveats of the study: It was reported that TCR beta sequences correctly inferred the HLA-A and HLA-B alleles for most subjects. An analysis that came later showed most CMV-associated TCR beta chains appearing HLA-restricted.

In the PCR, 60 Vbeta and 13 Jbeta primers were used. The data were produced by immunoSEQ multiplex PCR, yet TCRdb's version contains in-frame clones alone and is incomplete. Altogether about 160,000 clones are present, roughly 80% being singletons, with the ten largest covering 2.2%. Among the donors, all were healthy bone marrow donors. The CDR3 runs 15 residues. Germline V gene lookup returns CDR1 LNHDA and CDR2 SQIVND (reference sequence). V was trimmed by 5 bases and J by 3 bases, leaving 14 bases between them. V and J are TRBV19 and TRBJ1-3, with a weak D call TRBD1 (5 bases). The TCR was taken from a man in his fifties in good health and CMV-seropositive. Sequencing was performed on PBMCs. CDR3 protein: CASSGRDFVGNTIYF. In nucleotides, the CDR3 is TGTGCCAGTAGTGGCCGGGACTTTGTTGGAAACACCATATATTTT.